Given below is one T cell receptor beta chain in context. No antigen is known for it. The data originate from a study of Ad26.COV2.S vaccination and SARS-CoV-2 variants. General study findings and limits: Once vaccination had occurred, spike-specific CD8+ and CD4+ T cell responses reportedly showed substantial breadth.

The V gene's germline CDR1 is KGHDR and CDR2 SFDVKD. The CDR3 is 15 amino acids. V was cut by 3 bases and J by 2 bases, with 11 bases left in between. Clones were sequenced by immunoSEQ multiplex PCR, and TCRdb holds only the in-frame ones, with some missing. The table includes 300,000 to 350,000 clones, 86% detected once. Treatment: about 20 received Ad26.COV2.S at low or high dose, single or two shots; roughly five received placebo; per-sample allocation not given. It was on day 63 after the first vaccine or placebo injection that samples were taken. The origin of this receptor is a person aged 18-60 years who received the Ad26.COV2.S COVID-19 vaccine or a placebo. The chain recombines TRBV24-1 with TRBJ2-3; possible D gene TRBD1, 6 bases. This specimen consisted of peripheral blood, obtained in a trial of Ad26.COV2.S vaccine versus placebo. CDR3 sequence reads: CATSDPQGSTDTQYF. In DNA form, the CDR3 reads TGTGCCACCAGTGATCCCCAGGGGTCCACAGATACGCAGTATTTT.